The rows below give T cell receptor beta chains drawn from one sample of a study of CD8 T cells in ankylosing spondylitis. MiXCR, run by TCRdb on the 5' RACE reads, gives a single entry per CDR3 protein. Of tens of thousands of distinct CDR3 sequences listed, roughly 9% are singletons. The sequenced material came from blood, either unsorted or a sorted T cell fraction (not recorded which). These receptors all come from a male donor with ankylosing spondylitis. Both conserved end residues are part of each CDR3. Fields, in order: V gene, D gene, J gene, clone size, CDR3 DNA, CDR3 protein. A D gene is named only where the DNA matches it firmly. Clone size is not always given. Where it is, it says once, few, many or a class for expanded clones.

>TRBV20-1|TRBD2|TRBJ2-4|-
TGCAGTGCTATCCCCCCTCCGGGACTAGCGGATAAAAACATTCAGTACTTC
CSAIPPPGLADKNIQYF
>TRBV6-2/TRBV6-3|TRBD2|TRBJ2-1|few
TGTGCCAGCAGGGGTGGGCGGGAGGAATATGAGCAGTTCTTC
CASRGGREEYEQFF
>TRBV30|TRBD2|TRBJ2-3|few
TGTGCCTGGAGTGAGAGACTAGCGGGAGGGCCCACAGATACGCAGTATTTT
CAWSERLAGGPTDTQYF
>TRBV7-2|-|TRBJ1-2|many
TGTGCCAGCAGCCGGACCCCTCCAGGGGCCAATGGCTACACCTTC
CASSRTPPGANGYTF
>TRBV20-1|-|TRBJ2-1|-
TGCAGTGCTAGGTACCGGGAGTCCCCTTACAATGAGCAGTTCTTC
CSARYRESPYNEQFF
>TRBV25-1|TRBD1|TRBJ2-1|many
TGTGCCAGCAGTGGGAGGACAGGGGTCTACAATGAGCAGTTCTTC
CASSGRTGVYNEQFF
>TRBV29-1|TRBD2|TRBJ2-3|few
TGCAGAGTTACGCTAGCGGGAGGGCCGGGCGCAGATACGCAGTATTTT
CRVTLAGGPGADTQYF
>TRBV2|TRBD2|TRBJ2-5|-
TGTGCCAGCAGCGAAAAGCGGGGCAGCCGAGAGACCCAGTACTTC
CASSEKRGSRETQYF
>TRBV7-7|-|TRBJ2-2|few
TGTGCCAGCAGCCCCACAGGGTATTCAACCGGGGAGCTGTTTTTT
CASSPTGYSTGELFF
>TRBV20-1|-|TRBJ2-4|-
TGCAGTTTTTTGGCGGACCTAGGGAACATTCAGTACTTC
CSFLADLGNIQYF
>TRBV12-3/TRBV12-4|TRBD1|TRBJ1-1|many
TGTGCCAGCAGTTTAGGGACAGGGCGAACTGAAGCTTTCTTT
CASSLGTGRTEAFF
>TRBV7-6|-|TRBJ1-1|-
TGTGCCAGCAGCCTAGGACGGGGAACCCCCACTAACACTGAAGCTTTCTTT
CASSLGRGTPTNTEAFF
>TRBV28|-|TRBJ2-7|-
TGTGCCAGCAGTTTAATGGGGTCGCACGAGCAGTACTTC
CASSLMGSHEQYF
>TRBV7-9|-|TRBJ1-2|many
TGTGCCAGCAGCCTAGCGGACAGTTATGGCTACACCTTC
CASSLADSYGYTF
>TRBV3-1|-|TRBJ2-4|many
TGTGCCAGCAGCCAAGGACTCCGCCAAAACATTCAGTACTTC
CASSQGLRQNIQYF
>TRBV15|-|TRBJ2-3|many
TGTGCCACCAGCAGAACCGGATGGCAGCGGAGCACAGATACGCAGTATTTT
CATSRTGWQRSTDTQYF
>TRBV5-1|TRBD2|TRBJ2-1|many
TGCGCCAGCAGCTTGGCCGGAGCGGGAGTTCTCTACAATGAGCAGTTCTTC
CASSLAGAGVLYNEQFF
>TRBV4-1|-|TRBJ1-4|many
TGCGCCAGCAGCCAAGACGAGGGCAGGGGAAGCGAAAAACTGTTTTTT
CASSQDEGRGSEKLFF
>TRBV20-1|TRBD1|TRBJ2-5|-
TGCAGTGCAGGAGACAGGGATCAAGAGACCCAGTACTTC
CSAGDRDQETQYF
>TRBV5-1|-|TRBJ2-3|many
TGTGCCAGCAGCTTGGGGGAAGGAAGCACAGATACGCAGTATTTT
CASSLGEGSTDTQYF
>TRBV7-8|-|TRBJ2-7|-
TGTGCCAGCAGCCCCCGGCCCTACGAGCAGTACTTC
CASSPRPYEQYF
>TRBV14|-|TRBJ2-1|-
TGTGCCAGCAGCCAAGATAAGGCTAGCTTGCAGGATGAGCAGTTCTTC
CASSQDKASLQDEQFF
>TRBV27|-|TRBJ2-1|few
TGTGCCAGCAGTTTACGGGGGCCGGGGGGCAATGAGCAGTTCTTC
CASSLRGPGGNEQFF
>TRBV30|TRBD2|TRBJ2-1|-
TGTGCCTGGGCGGGGGGGCAGGGACTTTGGAATGAGCAGTTCTTC
CAWAGGQGLWNEQFF
>TRBV14|-|TRBJ1-1|many
TGTGCCAGCAGCCCCTCATCTGGTACTGAAGCTTTCTTT
CASSPSSGTEAFF
>TRBV24-1|-|TRBJ2-5|few
TGTGCCACCAGTGACAGTCGACTACAACGAGAGACCCAGTACTTC
CATSDSRLQRETQYF
>TRBV6-1|-|TRBJ2-7|many
TGTGCCAGCAGTGGGGTTGGGGCCTCCTACGAGCAGTACTTC
CASSGVGASYEQYF
>TRBV7-9|-|TRBJ1-5|few
TGTGCCAGCAGCTTAGACCAAGGGGATCAGCCCCAGCATTTT
CASSLDQGDQPQHF
>TRBV13|TRBD2|TRBJ2-2|few
TGTGCCAGCAGCCCCCCGCGGGAGGGCGCCGGGGAGCTGTTTTTT
CASSPPREGAGELFF
>TRBV20-1|TRBD2|TRBJ2-2|-
TGCAGTGCTAGAGAACCTCCGACTAGCTCGAACACCGGGGAGCTGTTTTTT
CSAREPPTSSNTGELFF
>TRBV7-6|TRBD2|TRBJ2-1|-
TGTGCCAGCAGCTGGCTAGCGGGAGATGATGAGCAGTTCTTC
CASSWLAGDDEQFF
>TRBV5-1|TRBD1|TRBJ1-2|many
TGCGCCAGCAGCTTGGATCCAGGGGGCAACTATGGCTACACCTTC
CASSLDPGGNYGYTF
>TRBV27|TRBD2|TRBJ2-7|many
TGTGCCAGCACTTACTCCTCCGGGACTAGGGGCTACGAGCAGTACTTC
CASTYSSGTRGYEQYF
>TRBV29-1|-|TRBJ2-1|many
TGCAGCGTTGAGGGATTAGGACGGGAGCAGTTCTTC
CSVEGLGREQFF
>TRBV15|-|TRBJ1-4|few
TGTGCCACCAGCGCAAACAGGGCGGAGTGGTATGAAAAACTGTTTTTT
CATSANRAEWYEKLFF
>TRBV6-1|-|TRBJ2-1|many
TGTGCCAGCAGCCCGACTCCTGCGTCCTACAATGAGCAGTTCTTC
CASSPTPASYNEQFF
>TRBV13|-|TRBJ2-5|few
TGTGCCAGCAGCTTGAAGGCATTCGAGACCCAGTACTTC
CASSLKAFETQYF
>TRBV2|TRBD2|TRBJ2-1|many
TGTGCCAGCAGTGAAGGGACTAGCGGGGGGTATGAGCAGTTCTTC
CASSEGTSGGYEQFF
>TRBV7-9|-|TRBJ2-7|many
TGTGCCAGCAGACCGGGGTATTCCTACGAGCAGTACTTC
CASRPGYSYEQYF
>TRBV30|TRBD2|TRBJ2-1|few
TGTGCCTGGAGTCTTCTAGCGGGATACAATGAGCAGTTCTTC
CAWSLLAGYNEQFF
>TRBV12-3/TRBV12-4|-|TRBJ2-6|many
TGTGCCAGCAGTTTCCGTGCCGGGGCCAACGTCCTGACTTTC
CASSFRAGANVLTF
>TRBV9|-|TRBJ2-1|few
TGTGCCAGCAGCATGCAGACGAATGAGCAGTTCTTC
CASSMQTNEQFF
>TRBV4-1|-|TRBJ2-2|many
TGCGCCAGCAGCCAAGAAAGAGCGTCGGCCGGGGAGCTGTTTTTT
CASSQERASAGELFF
>TRBV9|TRBD2|TRBJ2-7|-
TGTGCCAGCAGCCCCTGGACTAGCGGGAGCTCCTACGAGCAGTACTTC
CASSPWTSGSSYEQYF
>TRBV6-2/TRBV6-3|-|TRBJ1-1|many
TGTGCCAGCAGACCCGACAGGAACACTGAAGCTTTCTTT
CASRPDRNTEAFF
>TRBV13|TRBD1|TRBJ1-4|-
TGTGCCAGCAGCTTAGGTGGACAGGGCGGGTCTGAAAAACTGTTTTTT
CASSLGGQGGSEKLFF
>TRBV7-2|-|TRBJ1-5|-
TGTGCCAGCAGCTTGCGGCAGCTTAATCAGCCCCAGCATTTT
CASSLRQLNQPQHF
>TRBV10-3|-|TRBJ2-7|-
TGTGCCATCAGTCCCGGGACGAACTCCTACGAGCAGTACTTC
CAISPGTNSYEQYF
>TRBV6-1|TRBD1|TRBJ2-1|few
TGTGCCAGCAGCCCCGGGACAGGGGATTACAATGAGCAGTTCTTC
CASSPGTGDYNEQFF
>TRBV3-1|-|TRBJ2-1|medium-sized
TGTGCCAGCAGCCCGGACTTGTATTCCTCCTACAATGAGCAGTTCTTC
CASSPDLYSSYNEQFF
>TRBV12-3/TRBV12-4|-|TRBJ1-2|many
TGTGCCAGCAACTCCGCAGGGGCCCCCTATGGCTACACCTTC
CASNSAGAPYGYTF
>TRBV14|-|TRBJ2-1|few
TGTGCCAGCAGCCAAGGTGGAGCTAACTACAATGAGCAGTTCTTC
CASSQGGANYNEQFF
>TRBV19|-|TRBJ1-1|once
TGTGCCAGTAACACGGGGGTTGAAGCTTTCTTT
CASNTGVEAFF
>TRBV13|TRBD1|TRBJ2-7|few
TGTGCCAGCAGCCAAATCCGACAGGGGGCGTACGAGCAGTACTTC
CASSQIRQGAYEQYF
>TRBV9|TRBD2|TRBJ2-1|many
TGTGCCAGCAGCGGCGGGACTAGCGGGCCCGAGATCTTC
CASSGGTSGPEIF